These 27 T cell receptor beta chains were sequenced from one sample in a study of siplizumab effects on memory and regulatory T cells (dated by TCRdb to between 2017 and 2020). Receptor amplification or capture employed the immunoSEQ multiplex PCR assay. TCRdb took over this immuneACCESS table, retaining in-frame rearrangements with V and J assigned. Such tables are incomplete; in checked studies, under half of the missing clones stem from an unresolved V gene, and the remainder is unexplained. This sample holds about 120,000 clones; just under 95% were observed only once. The ten largest clonotypes hold roughly 0.15% of the sample. The source material was non-Treg CD4+ T cells sorted from blood. Reading the label with the study, this specimen's cell subset or site is: FACS-sorted unstimulated CD4+ non-regulatory T cells. The receptors shown here come from a human donor in good health.

This clone was picked up one time. The chain joins TRBV27 to TRBJ2-7; D not certain. V was clipped by 0 bases and J by 2 bases, with 8 bases between them. The germline gives CDR1 MNHEY, CDR2 SMNVEV (reference sequence). The CDR3 length is 14 residues. CDR3 region: CASSLSGVPYEQYF. In nucleotides, the CDR3 is TGTGCCAGCAGTTTATCCGGAGTACCCTACGAGCAGTACTTC.

Written as DNA, the CDR3 is TGTGCCAGCCAGACAGGGGCGGGGAGCAATCAGCCCCAGCATTTT. Its protein product is CASQTGAGSNQPQHF. The chain links TRBV19 to TRBJ1-5, with TRBD1 matching 8 bases. Germline assignment: CDR1 LNHDA and CDR2 SQIVND (reference sequence). The CDR3 length is 15 residues. Losses at the gene ends were 9 bases for V and 1 base for J; bases not matched to a gene: 8. Full variable domain (outside the CDR3, taken from reference TRBV19 and TRBJ1-5): DGGITQSPKYLFRKEGQNVTLSCEQNLNHDAMYWYRQDPGQGLRLIYYSQIVNDFQKGDIAEGYSVSREKKESFPLTVTSAQKNPTAFYLCASQTGAGSNQPQHFGDGTRLSIL.

The rearrangement joins TRBV18 to TRBJ1-2; unclear D gene. V was trimmed by 4 bases and J by 4 bases, leaving 13 bases between them. Germline CDR1 and CDR2: KGHSH and LQKENI. This CDR3 is built from 14 residues. The CDR3 sequence: CASSLEVPGYGYTF. In DNA form, the CDR3 reads TGTGCCAGCTCACTAGAAGTTCCAGGCTATGGCTACACCTTC.

V usage is TRBV21-1 and J usage is TRBJ1-5. TRBV21-1 represents a pseudogene. The CDR3 contains 15 residues. CDR3 coding DNA: TGTGCCAGCAGCAAAGTACGGGGAGGAAATCAGCCCCAGCATTTT. Residues: CASSKVRGGNQPQHF.

The V gene is TRBV4-1, the J gene TRBJ1-5; 9 nucleotides align to TRBD1. Trimming removed 4 bases from V and 5 bases from J; junction bases left unmatched: 6. Germline V lookup: CDR1 MGHRA, CDR2 YSYEKL. This CDR3 is 15 amino acids long. The CDR3 loop reads CASSRPGQGHQPQHF. CDR3 sequence (DNA): TGCGCCAGCAGCCGTCCGGGACAGGGCCATCAGCCCCAGCATTTT.

The rearrangement joins TRBV27 to TRBJ1-2; D possibly corresponds to TRBD1 (5 bases). From germline, CDR1 is MNHEY and CDR2 SMNVEV (reference sequence). The CDR3 consists of 13 residues. The V end was cut by 6 bases, the J end by 0 bases, with 8 bases between. The CDR3 spells CASSRGTNYGYTF. The CDR3, as DNA: TGTGCCAGCAGCCGGGGGACTAACTATGGCTACACCTTC.

The V gene is TRBV19, the J gene TRBJ2-7, with 11 positions matching TRBD2. CDR3 size: 14 residues. After removal of 4 bases from V and 4 bases from J, the junction contained 3 bases not matched to a gene. CDR1 is LNHDA and CDR2 is SQIVND in the germline V gene (reference sequence). The CDR3 sequence: CASSRTSGLYEQYF. In DNA, the CDR3 is TGTGCCAGTAGTAGGACTAGCGGGTTATACGAGCAGTACTTC.

Details on this clone: Different DNA sequences within this sample yield the same CDR3. The genes are TRBV5-4 and TRBJ1-2; no clear D gene. There are 16 residues in the CDR3. Between the trimmed V and J ends, which lost 0 bases and 0 bases, there was a span of 12 bases. Per germline, CDR1 SGHNT and CDR2 YYREEE (reference sequence). The CDR3 loop is CASSLDLEGANYGYTF. The CDR3 DNA reads TGTGCCAGCAGCTTGGATCTGGAGGGAGCTAACTATGGCTACACCTTC.

V is TRBV29-1 and J is TRBJ2-2; no reliable D call. There are 12 residues in the CDR3. Trimming cost V 3 bases and J 1 base, with 3 bases left between them. Germline V gene data show CDR1 as SQVTM and CDR2 as ANQGSEA. As DNA, the CDR3 is TGCAGCGTTGACAGGAACACCGGGGAGCTGTTTTTT. Translating gives CSVDRNTGELFF.

The chain carries TRBV6-1 and TRBJ2-3; 11 bases are a match to TRBD2. CDR3 size: 14 residues. Germline V CDR1 and CDR2: MNHNS, SASEGT. J lost 0 bases, V lost 11 bases, and 4 bases had no gene match. The CDR3 DNA reads as TGTGCCGTTAGACTAGCGGGGAGCACAGATACGCAGTATTTT. This codes for CAVRLAGSTDTQYF.

V gene TRBV7-3 combines with J gene TRBJ2-1; no definite D call. This CDR3 has 12 residues. Germline V gene sequence: CDR1 SGHTA, CDR2 FQGTGA. V was clipped by 5 bases and J by 7 bases, with 9 bases between them. CDR3 in amino acids: CASSASRNEQFF. In DNA, the CDR3 is TGTGCCAGCAGCGCTAGTCGGAATGAGCAGTTCTTC.

The genes are TRBV25-1 and TRBJ1-1; D ambiguous. Germline assignment: CDR1 MGHDK and CDR2 SYGVNS. CDR3 size: 13 residues. Trimming cost V 3 bases and J 2 bases, with 7 bases left between them. The CDR3 DNA reads as TGTGCCAGCAGTGATCACGGAAACACTGAAGCTTTCTTT. Translating gives CASSDHGNTEAFF.

The J gene is TRBJ1-4, the V gene TRBV15; D is unresolved. With 0 bases removed from V and 8 bases from J, the gap between germline ends came to 22 bases. Germline values: CDR1 LNHNV, CDR2 YYDKDF (reference sequence). This CDR3 is built from 18 residues. CDR3 in DNA: TGTGCCACCAGCAGAGATGAGGTCCGAGGGAGGGATGGAGAAAAACTGTTTTTT. It yields the protein CATSRDEVRGRDGEKLFF.

V usage is TRBV18 and J usage is TRBJ2-1, with 9 bases aligning to TRBD1. The CDR3 sequence is 16 residues long. Germline lookup yields CDR1 KGHSH and CDR2 LQKENI. Trimming removed 3 bases from V and 0 bases from J; junction bases left unmatched: 3. CDR3 region: CASSPVGQGSYNEQFF. CDR3 DNA sequence: TGTGCCAGCTCACCCGTGGGACAGGGCTCCTACAATGAGCAGTTCTTC.

The genes are TRBV5-1 and TRBJ2-1; D is perhaps TRBD1 or TRBD2 (5 bases each). The length of the CDR3 is 15 residues. Germline CDR1 and CDR2: SGHRS and YFSETQ. V lost 5 bases, J lost 7 bases, and 19 bases lay in between. For the CDR3, the DNA is TGCGCCAGCAGTTGGGGGTCGGGATTCGATAATGAGCAGTTCTTC. Its protein product is CASSWGSGFDNEQFF.

The chain couples TRBV2 to TRBJ2-5; possible D gene TRBD1, 5 bases. CDR3 size: 13 residues. The germline V gene encodes CDR1 SNHLY and CDR2 FYNNEI. V was trimmed by 1 base and J by 4 bases, leaving 7 bases between them. The chain's CDR3 is CASSEERGETQYF. CDR3 bases: TGTGCCAGCAGTGAAGAAAGGGGAGAGACCCAGTACTTC.

The J gene is TRBJ2-6, the V gene TRBV19, with 11 bases lining up with TRBD1. The CDR3 loop spans 17 amino acids. J lost 1 base, V lost 3 bases, and 2 bases had no gene match. Germline values: CDR1 LNHDA, CDR2 SQIVND (reference sequence). In DNA form, the CDR3 reads TGTGCCAGTAGTATTGGACAGGGGGCGTCTGGGGCCAACGTCCTGACTTTC. Translating gives CASSIGQGASGANVLTF.

This rearrangement joins TRBV6-5 to TRBJ1-2; 8 bases are a match to TRBD1. V shed 9 bases and J 4 bases; nucleotides not matched to a gene: 10. The CDR3 spans 14 residues. Germline CDR1 MNHEY, CDR2 SVGAGI. This CDR3 reads CASRTKDRVYGYTF. The CDR3 bases are TGTGCCAGTCGGACTAAGGACAGGGTCTATGGCTACACCTTC.

The chain combines TRBV27 with TRBJ1-4; D ambiguous. CDR3 length equals 14 residues. Looked up from germline, CDR1 is MNHEY and CDR2 is SMNVEV (reference sequence). Trimming took off 7 bases at V and 4 bases at J, with 13 bases between the two ends. DNA of the CDR3: TGTGCCAGCAAAGTCCTTGGGGTTAATGAAAAACTGTTTTTT. This sequence encodes CASKVLGVNEKLFF.

V and J are TRBV5-1 and TRBJ1-5; tentative D call: TRBD1 (5 bases). With 2 bases removed from V and 3 bases from J, the gap between germline ends came to 18 bases. The V gene's germline CDR1 is SGHRS and CDR2 YFSETQ. CDR3 size: 17 residues. The CDR3 DNA reads as TGCGCCAGCAGCTTACCTTACGAGACAGCAAACAATCAGCCCCAGCATTTT. Translated: CASSLPYETANNQPQHF.

This sequence joins TRBV28 and TRBJ1-6; no firm D call. CDR3 length: 12 residues. Germline V gives CDR1 MDHEN, CDR2 SYDVKM. Trimming removed 5 bases at V and 10 bases at J, with 9 bases between. The chain's CDR3 is CASSKGPSPLHF. CDR3 in DNA: TGTGCCAGCAGTAAGGGTCCCTCACCCCTCCACTTT.

V is TRBV7-3 and J is TRBJ2-5; the D is unclear. Germline V gene lookup returns CDR1 SGHTA and CDR2 FQGTGA. CDR3 length: 13 residues. Deletions cut 3 bases from V and 0 bases from J, with 5 bases between. CDR3 nucleotides: TGTGCCAGCAGCTTGTACAACCAAGAGACCCAGTACTTC. Protein product: CASSLYNQETQYF.

CDR3 sequence reads: CASSGQARASASGNTIYF. CDR3 nucleotides: TGTGCCAGCAGTGGGCAGGCTAGGGCGTCAGCCTCTGGAAACACCATATATTTT. This chain uses TRBV6-1 with TRBJ1-3; D is undetermined. The CDR3 consists of 18 residues. Between the trimmed V and J ends, which lost 4 bases and 0 bases, there was a span of 19 bases. Germline CDR1 is MNHNS and CDR2 is SASEGT.

This chain uses TRBV2 with TRBJ2-7; D perhaps matches TRBD1 (5 bases). V shed 8 bases and J shed 5 bases, with 13 bases lying between them. This CDR3 spans 12 amino acids. The germline CDR1 and CDR2 sequences are SNHLY and FYNNEI. The CDR3 region is CASAPGFNEQYF. CDR3 DNA sequence: TGTGCCAGCGCCCCAGGGTTTAACGAGCAGTACTTC.

The chain is built from TRBV4-2 and TRBJ1-2, with 7 bases matching TRBD1. V lost 0 bases, J lost 5 bases, and 9 bases stayed unmatched. Germline CDR1 is LGHNA and CDR2 is YNFKEQ. This CDR3 is 16 amino acids long. The CDR3 reads CASSQDLAGGGYGYTF. CDR3 bases: TGTGCCAGCAGCCAAGATCTCGCAGGGGGTGGGTATGGCTACACCTTC.

The gene calls are TRBV6-1 and TRBJ1-3; D not certain. Germline-derived CDR1 and CDR2 are MNHNS and SASEGT. The V end was cut by 0 bases, the J end by 4 bases, with 10 bases between. The CDR3 loop spans 15 amino acids. The CDR3 sequence is CASSEAGVRGNTIYF. CDR3 in DNA: TGTGCCAGCAGTGAAGCTGGGGTGAGAGGAAACACCATATATTTT.

CDR3 amino acids: CASRRTGEVGAFF. The CDR3 DNA is TGTGCCAGCAGGCGGACAGGGGAAGTCGGGGCTTTCTTT. The V call is TRBV27, the J call TRBJ1-1, with 9 nucleotides matching TRBD1. The CDR3 runs 13 residues. J gave up 11 bases and V 6 bases, and 10 bases lay outside the gene matches. Germline CDR1 and CDR2: MNHEY and SMNVEV (reference sequence).